The 9 T cell receptor beta chains below come from one sample, sequenced in a study of T cell responses to AZD1222 COVID-19 vaccine (dated by TCRdb to about 2021). Libraries were constructed by the immunoSEQ multiplex PCR assay. TCRdb carries this immuneACCESS record with in-frame sequences only. Its versions omit some clonotypes, under half of them owing to an unresolved V gene in the studies checked, with the rest unexplained. This sample has approximately 80,000 clones in its table, and 80% to 90% of those were observed once. Of the sample, about 9.4% falls within the top ten clones. Sample time point, as interpreted from the label and publication: about 28 days (+/-7) after the second vaccine dose. Source: peripheral blood, taken 28 days after the second AZD1222 dose. The receptors shown here come from an adult who received the AZD1222 COVID-19 vaccine.

V is TRBV6-1 and J is TRBJ1-6; no clear D gene. This CDR3 comprises 12 residues. Trimming removed 0 bases from V and 14 bases from J, with 8 bases in between. Germline CDR1 MNHNS, CDR2 SASEGT. CDR3 residues: CASSEALLTLHF. The CDR3 bases are TGTGCCAGCAGTGAAGCCCTCCTCACCCTCCACTTT.

This chain joins TRBV28 and TRBJ1-2; D perhaps matches TRBD1 (5 bases). This CDR3 has 15 residues. The germline V gene encodes CDR1 MDHEN and CDR2 SYDVKM. The V and J ends lost 9 bases and 2 bases respectively, with 19 bases between them. The CDR3 DNA reads TGTGCCAGTCATCCTTCCGGGGAGGGGAACTATGGCTACACCTTC. Its protein is CASHPSGEGNYGYTF.

This chain uses TRBV2 with TRBJ2-7; 10 bases match TRBD2. The junction had 3 bases not matched to a gene; V was cut back by 2 bases and J by 2 bases. Germline V gene lookup returns CDR1 SNHLY and CDR2 FYNNEI. This CDR3 contains 15 residues. The CDR3 DNA is TGTGCCAGCAGTGAAACCCTAGCGGGGGCCTACGAGCAGTACTTC. It translates to CASSETLAGAYEQYF.

The chain employs TRBV4-1 and TRBJ1-3; D call uncertain. With 2 bases removed from V and 0 bases from J, the gap between germline ends came to 8 bases. Germline lookup yields CDR1 MGHRA and CDR2 YSYEKL. The CDR3 covers 15 residues. CDR3 in amino acids: CASSQHSASGNTIYF. The CDR3 DNA reads TGCGCCAGCAGCCAACACAGCGCCTCTGGAAACACCATATATTTT.

The V call is TRBV28, the J call TRBJ2-3; D unclear. Trimming removed 7 bases at V and 1 base at J, with 18 bases between. The CDR3 runs to 16 residues. From germline, CDR1 is MDHEN and CDR2 SYDVKM. CDR3 sequence: CASNYPIVGGTDTQYF. CDR3 nucleotides: TGTGCCAGCAACTATCCCATCGTTGGGGGCACAGATACGCAGTATTTT. The whole variable domain, filled in from reference TRBV28 and TRBJ2-3, reads DVKVTQSSRYLVKRTGEKVFLECVQDMDHENMFWYRQDPGLGLRLIYFSYDVKMKEKGDIPEGYSVSREKKERFSLILESASTNQTSMYLCASNYPIVGGTDTQYFGPGTRLTVL.

This chain connects TRBV19 to TRBJ2-3; TRBD2 aligns across 9 bases. Germline assignment: CDR1 LNHDA and CDR2 SQIVND (reference sequence). The CDR3 contains 15 residues. V gave up 6 bases and J gave up 4 bases; unmatched junction bases: 8. The CDR3 DNA reads as TGTGCCAGTAGCATCTCGGCTAGCGGGGCAGATACGCAGTATTTT. It is translated as CASSISASGADTQYF.

The V call is TRBV5-6, the J call TRBJ1-2; D unresolved. This CDR3 region has 14 residues. CDR1 SGHDT and CDR2 YYEEEE come from the germline V gene. V was cut by 3 bases and J by 7 bases, with 16 bases left in between. This CDR3 is CASSSPDGVGGYTF. The CDR3 bases are TGTGCCAGCAGCTCACCGGACGGGGTGGGTGGCTACACCTTC. Drawing the rest from reference TRBV5-6 and TRBJ1-2, the complete variable domain is DAGVTQSPTHLIKTRGQQVTLRCSPKSGHDTVSWYQQALGQGPQFIFQYYEEEERQRGNFPDRFSGHQFPNYSSELNVNALLLGDSALYLCASSSPDGVGGYTFGSGTRLTVV.

The rearrangement links TRBV27 to TRBJ2-3; TRBD2 aligns across 8 bases. The CDR3 contains 14 residues. Germline V CDR1 and CDR2: MNHEY, SMNVEV (reference sequence). Trimming cost V 5 bases and J 4 bases; bases outside gene matches: 5. The DNA for the CDR3 is TGTGCCAGCAGTCCTGGACTAGCCCCAGATACGCAGTATTTT. This sequence encodes CASSPGLAPDTQYF.

This clone was counted once. The CDR3 protein is CASAKDSYGYTF. As DNA, the CDR3 is TGTGCCAGCGCTAAGGACAGCTATGGCTACACCTTC. V gene TRBV6-6 combines with J gene TRBJ1-2; D possibly corresponds to TRBD1 (6 bases). The CDR3 runs 12 residues. With 8 bases removed from V and 4 bases from J, the gap between germline ends came to 11 bases. Germline CDR1 and CDR2: MNHNY and SVGAGI (reference sequence).